A single sample gave rise to the 5 T cell receptor beta chains below, sequenced in a study of cytomegalovirus exposure and HLA in healthy donors. The PCR contained 60 Vbeta and 13 Jbeta primers. This table comes from immunoSEQ multiplex PCR, and its TCRdb copy is limited to in-frame clones, with some not included. The sample records 200,000 to 250,000 clones, 75% to 85% being singletons. Specimen: PBMCs. The receptors come from a woman in her sixties in good health and CMV-seropositive.

Concerning this clone itself: Within the sample, other DNA sequences also encode this same CDR3. The chain recombines TRBV7-2 with TRBJ2-2; D possibly corresponds to TRBD1 (6 bases). From germline, CDR1 is SGHTA and CDR2 FQGNSA. CDR3 length equals 15 residues. Between the trimmed V and J ends, which lost 5 bases and 5 bases, there was a span of 15 bases. In DNA form, the CDR3 reads TGTGCCAGCAGCCGGCGGTCAGGGGATACCGGGGAGCTGTTTTTT. Protein: CASSRRSGDTGELFF.

V and J are TRBV27 and TRBJ1-4, with 10 nucleotides matching TRBD1. V was clipped by 6 bases and J by 7 bases; unmatched bases: 8. The CDR3 loop spans 15 amino acids. The germline V gene encodes CDR1 MNHEY and CDR2 SMNVEV (reference sequence). DNA of the CDR3: TGTGCCAGCAGACCCCTGGACAGGGGGGCTGAAAAACTGTTTTTT. Protein: CASRPLDRGAEKLFF.

The rearrangement links TRBV7-3 to TRBJ1-2; the D gene is possibly TRBD1 (6 bases). The ends were cut back, 5 bases at V and 0 bases at J, with 10 bases in the middle. The germline V gene has CDR1 SGHTA and CDR2 FQGTGA. The CDR3 is 14 residues long. The CDR3 is CASSQGPTNYGYTF. The CDR3 DNA reads as TGTGCCAGCAGCCAGGGGCCCACTAACTATGGCTACACCTTC.

The chain is built from TRBV7-3 and TRBJ2-1, with TRBD1 as a possible D gene (5 bases). The CDR3 totals 16 residues. Germline CDR1 SGHTA, CDR2 FQGTGA. V was trimmed by 6 bases and J by 5 bases, leaving 20 bases between them. Here the CDR3 reads CASSFTYGHGDNEQFF. As DNA, the CDR3 is TGTGCCAGCAGTTTTACCTACGGACACGGAGACAATGAGCAGTTCTTC. The whole variable domain, remainder taken from reference TRBV7-3 and TRBJ2-1, is GAGVSQTPSNKVTEKGKYVELRCDPISGHTALYWYRQSLGQGPEFLIYFQGTGAADDSGLPNDRFFAVRPEGSVSTLKIQRTERGDSAVYLCASSFTYGHGDNEQFFGPGTRLTVL.

The chain has TRBV19 and TRBJ2-1; tentative D call: TRBD1 (5 bases). The germline V and J ends were trimmed by 3 bases and 6 bases, with 12 bases remaining between them. Germline CDR1 is LNHDA and CDR2 is SQIVND (reference sequence). This CDR3 has 14 residues. This CDR3 is CASSIQTATNEQFF. The DNA for the CDR3 is TGTGCCAGTAGTATCCAGACAGCAACCAATGAGCAGTTCTTC.